This T cell receptor (beta chain) was retrieved from a study of graft-versus-host responses after intestinal transplantation. Germline values: CDR1 KGHSH, CDR2 LQKENI. The ends were cut back, 2 bases at V and 4 bases at J, with 17 bases in the middle. The CDR3 has 16 amino acids. The method was immunoSEQ multiplex PCR; TCRdb's version includes in-frame clones alone and lacks a portion of them. Here the sample spans 45,000 to 55,000 clones, 75% to 95% being singletons. Regarding this clone: The antigen is not known.

General study points: In recipient marrow, GvH clones were found, and some appeared first in ileum or blood. Allografts from individuals with graft-donor T cell macrochimerism displayed high graft-versus-host to host-versus-graft clonal ratios.

This receptor was taken from a human patient who received an intestinal transplant, so some T cells may come from the graft donor. The source was PBMCs, collected 662 days after intestinal transplant. This chain uses TRBV18 with TRBJ2-5; TRBD1 might be the D (5 bases). The CDR3 DNA is TGTGCCAGCTCACCATTTCAGGGTTTAGACGGAGAGACCCAGTACTTC. It codes for CASSPFQGLDGETQYF.